This T cell receptor beta chain was retrieved from a study of vaccination effects on CD4 cells after COVID-19. Study-wide results and limits: Healthy vaccinees showed cross-reactivity with common cold coronaviruses in only 1 of 255 vaccine-induced clones. Whether induced by infection or by vaccine, clones showed marked clonal contraction late after vaccination.

Method: immunoSEQ multiplex PCR; TCRdb's copy keeps in-frame clones and lacks some. The top ten hold roughly 9.2% of the sample, which has 30,000 or so clones, less than 75% seen once. This clone was observed a handful of times. What it binds is not known. The culture ran for approximately 10 days, and then CD4+ T cells were isolated. Negative nucleocapsid antibody tests before and after vaccination confirmed no previous SARS-CoV-2 infection. The origin of this receptor is a human donor who received a COVID-19 vaccine. Sequenced here: CD4+ T cells from PBMCs cultured without peptide, sampled before COVID-19 vaccination.

This CDR3 is CASSQNGGGEQFF. The DNA of the CDR3 is TGTGCCAGCAGCCAGAATGGCGGCGGGGAGCAGTTCTTC. The chain has TRBV3-1 (or the pseudogene TRBV3-2) and TRBJ2-1, with D perhaps TRBD2 (5 bases). This CDR3 region has 13 residues. The germline gives CDR1 LGHDT, CDR2 YNNKEL (reference sequence). Trimming cost V 3 bases and J 10 bases, with 13 bases left between them.